A selection of T cell receptor beta chains follows, all from one sample in a study of read filtering for tumor transcriptome and immune sequencing. MiXCR, applied by TCRdb to the reads, yields one record per CDR3 protein. The sample shows 30,000 to 40,000 distinct CDR3 sequences, around 13% of them seen only once. The sample consisted of a population of CD138-negative cells sorted from bone marrow. These receptors were taken from a donor at least 40 years old with multiple myeloma. CDR3s include the opening cysteine and the closing phenylalanine or tryptophan. A D gene is named only where the DNA matches it firmly. A clone size is listed for some rows: how often the clone was seen (once, few, many), or a class if it is expanded.

clone_size	j_call	d_call	v_call	cdr3_aa	cdr3_nt
many	TRBJ2-1	TRBD1	TRBV6-2/TRBV6-3	CASRVTGANEQFF	TGTGCCAGCAGGGTGACAGGGGCGAATGAGCAGTTCTTC
many	TRBJ2-4	NA	TRBV7-9	CASSQGTKNIQYF	TGTGCCAGCAGCCAGGGGACCAAAAACATTCAGTACTTC
NA	TRBJ2-1	NA	TRBV28	CASRAGSPYNEQLF	TGTGCCAGCCGGGCGGGGAGCCCCTACAATGAGCAGTTATTC
few	TRBJ2-7	NA	TRBV19	CASTRSVDSYEQYF	TGTGCCAGTACCCGGTCGGTCGACTCCTACGAGCAGTACTTC
NA	TRBJ2-1	NA	TRBV9	CASGTKVSGYYNEQFF	TGTGCCAGCGGCACCAAGGTTAGCGGATACTACAATGAGCAGTTCTTC
many	TRBJ2-4	NA	TRBV7-9	CASSPRGAQNIQYF	TGTGCCAGCAGCCCCCGGGGGGCGCAGAACATTCAGTACTTC
many	TRBJ2-2	TRBD1	TRBV7-9	CASSSRQGAPGTGELFF	TGTGCCAGCAGCTCAAGACAGGGGGCGCCGGGCACCGGGGAGCTGTTTTTT
many	TRBJ2-3	NA	TRBV5-1	CASRISDTQYF	TGCGCCAGCAGAATAAGCGATACGCAGTATTTT
many	TRBJ2-3	NA	TRBV2	CASSEGTASTDTQYF	TGTGCCAGCAGTGAAGGGACAGCGAGCACAGATACGCAGTATTTT
many	TRBJ2-5	TRBD1	TRBV6-5	CASSRDPDRQETQYF	TGTGCCAGCAGCAGAGATCCGGACAGGCAAGAGACCCAGTACTTC
many	TRBJ2-1	TRBD2	TRBV7-2	CASSLAGLDYDEQFF	TGTGCCAGCAGCTTAGCTGGACTAGACTACGATGAGCAGTTCTTC
many	TRBJ2-3	TRBD2	TRBV11-1	CASSPWLAGSPDTQYF	TGTGCCAGCAGCCCCTGGCTAGCGGGGAGCCCAGATACGCAGTATTTT
many	TRBJ2-1	TRBD1	TRBV10-2	CASRGQSLSNEQFF	TGCGCCAGCAGGGGACAGAGTCTAAGCAATGAGCAGTTCTTC
NA	TRBJ2-3	NA	TRBV27	CASSPGILDTQYF	TGTGCCAGCAGTCCCGGGATACTAGATACGCAGTATTTT
many	TRBJ2-3	NA	TRBV10-3	CAISDHLSTDTQYF	TGTGCCATCAGTGACCACCTCTCCACAGATACGCAGTATTTT
many	TRBJ2-5	NA	TRBV7-9	CASIAGVGETQYF	TGTGCCAGCATCGCCGGAGTTGGGGAGACCCAGTACTTC
few	TRBJ1-4	NA	TRBV7-9	CASSFTEKLFF	TGTGCCAGCAGCTTTACTGAAAAACTGTTTTTT
NA	TRBJ2-2	NA	TRBV5-1	CASMEETTNTGELFF	TGCGCCAGCATGGAGGAGACAACAAACACCGGGGAGCTGTTTTTT
many	TRBJ2-1	TRBD1	TRBV19	CASSYSGQGRGNEQFF	TGTGCCAGTAGCTACTCAGGACAGGGCCGGGGGAATGAGCAGTTCTTC
many	TRBJ1-5	NA	TRBV19	CASSIVPRGGGVFLPQHF	TGTGCCAGTAGTATCGTCCCTCGCGGCGGCGGGGTGTTCTTGCCCCAGCATTTT
few	TRBJ2-7	NA	TRBV10-3	CAIGSEQSSQYF	TGTGCCATCGGTTCTGAGCAGAGCAGCCAGTACTTC
many	TRBJ1-4	TRBD1	TRBV5-1	CASSARQGDEKLFF	TGCGCCAGCAGCGCAAGACAGGGTGATGAAAAACTGTTTTTT
many	TRBJ2-3	NA	TRBV6-5	CASSSMASTDTQYF	TGTGCCAGCAGTTCAATGGCTAGCACAGATACGCAGTATTTT
many	TRBJ2-5	NA	TRBV20-1	CSAMGGYLEETQYF	TGCAGTGCTATGGGCGGGTATCTCGAAGAGACCCAGTACTTC
many	TRBJ1-4	NA	TRBV3-1	CASGYRVGEKLFF	TGTGCCAGCGGCTACAGGGTTGGTGAAAAACTGTTTTTT
NA	TRBJ2-5	NA	TRBV5-1	CASSSTGEGGETQYF	TGCGCCAGCAGCTCCACCGGGGAGGGGGGCGAGACCCAGTACTTC
many	TRBJ1-2	TRBD1	TRBV6-6	CASSYSGGGTANYGYTF	TGTGCCAGCAGTTACTCGGGGGGAGGGACAGCAAACTATGGCTACACCTTC
many	TRBJ2-3	NA	TRBV12-3/TRBV12-4	CASSLDSGAASTDTQYF	TGTGCCAGCAGTTTAGATTCGGGGGCCGCGAGCACAGATACGCAGTATTTT
NA	TRBJ1-5	NA	TRBV6-2/TRBV6-3	CASSYSGGNQPQHF	TGTGCCAGCAGTTACTCGGGGGGAAATCAGCCCCAGCATTTT
many	TRBJ2-7	NA	TRBV29-1	CSARGHEQYF	TGCAGCGCCAGGGGCCACGAGCAGTACTTC
many	TRBJ1-1	NA	TRBV5-1	CASSSGVLNTEAFF	TGCGCCAGCAGCTCAGGGGTCCTGAACACTGAAGCTTTCTTT
many	TRBJ2-5	NA	TRBV5-1	CASSYTPDFSKVTQYF	TGCGCCAGCAGTTACACCCCGGACTTCAGCAAGGTGACCCAGTACTTC
many	TRBJ2-7	NA	TRBV7-2	CASSLWTDAYEQYF	TGTGCCAGCAGCTTATGGACAGACGCCTACGAGCAGTACTTC
many	TRBJ2-7	TRBD1	TRBV3-1	CATAKGTVYEQYF	TGTGCCACCGCCAAGGGGACAGTCTACGAGCAGTACTTC
many	TRBJ1-1	TRBD1	TRBV20-1	CSAAGTGGTEAFF	TGCAGTGCTGCCGGGACAGGGGGCACTGAAGCTTTCTTT
many	TRBJ1-6	NA	TRBV6-2/TRBV6-3	CASWGRNSPLHF	TGTGCCAGCTGGGGCAGGAATTCACCCCTCCACTTT
many	TRBJ1-4	TRBD1	TRBV6-6	CASRGTANEKLFF	TGTGCCAGCAGGGGGACAGCTAATGAAAAACTGTTTTTT